The entry that follows covers one T cell receptor beta chain sequence. Its antigen is unidentified. This entry is derived from a study of CXCR3-negative and CXCR3-positive naive CD8 T cells. On the study more broadly: The TRB read total, 120 million to 150 million, broke down to about 1.5 +/- 0.3 million reads per library.

This CDR3 is built from 14 residues. Per the germline V gene, CDR1 is SGHRS and CDR2 is YFSETQ. The method, 5' RACE with UMI labels, was used to prepare the TRB cDNA libraries. TCRdb derives one entry per CDR3 protein from the 5' RACE reads, leaving out DNA. This sample's table reports about 5,800 distinct CDR3 sequences. Study conclusions and caveats: Naive cells positive for CXCR3 carried more hydrophobic TRB CDR3s than CXCR3-negative ones. For the naive subsets, surface CD5 was similar, and TCR strength was inferred from TRB CDR3 properties.

What was sequenced was naive CXCR3- CD8+ T cells from blood. As for subset: CD45RO-CCR7+CD27+CD95- naive CD8+ T cells lacking CXCR3 (TNR3-). The rearrangement joins TRBV5-1 to TRBJ2-5; lacking DNA, the TRBD1 call made by TCRdb goes unchecked. This sequence originates from a human donor in good health. Some clones in this sample may be carry-over from other donors' samples. The CDR3 is CASSARTVQETQYF.